This TCR beta chain emerged from a study of OX40 agonist ivuxolimab in advanced cancers. Study in general: The patients' treatment was ivuxolimab, an agonistic anti-OX40 (CD134) antibody. Partial responses were achieved by three patients: one hepatocellular carcinoma, two cutaneous melanoma. Those enrolled were 82.7% male, with a mean age of 60 years and ages from about 20 to 80.

Findings of the study overall: Dose levels from 0.1 to 3.0 mg/kg saw CD4+ and CD8+ blood T cells expand clonally by week 6.

V lost 6 bases and J lost 2, with 8 bases in between. This CDR3 is 13 amino acids long. CDR1 and CDR2 (germline): SGHRS, YFSETQ. Turning to this clone: Its antigen is unidentified.

Clones were read by immunoSEQ multiplex PCR, and TCRdb kept only the in-frame ones, dropping some. The sample carries over 100,000 clones, about 94% recorded once. The clonotype comes from an adult with an advanced solid tumor such as melanoma, head and neck, liver or kidney cancer. The chain links TRBV5-1 to TRBJ2-2; no clear D. The starting material was CD4+ or CD8+ T cells sorted from blood, obtained in a trial of the OX40 agonist ivuxolimab. CDR3 amino acids: CASKTDNTGELFF. Written as DNA, the CDR3 is TGCGCCAGCAAAACCGACAACACCGGGGAGCTGTTTTTT.